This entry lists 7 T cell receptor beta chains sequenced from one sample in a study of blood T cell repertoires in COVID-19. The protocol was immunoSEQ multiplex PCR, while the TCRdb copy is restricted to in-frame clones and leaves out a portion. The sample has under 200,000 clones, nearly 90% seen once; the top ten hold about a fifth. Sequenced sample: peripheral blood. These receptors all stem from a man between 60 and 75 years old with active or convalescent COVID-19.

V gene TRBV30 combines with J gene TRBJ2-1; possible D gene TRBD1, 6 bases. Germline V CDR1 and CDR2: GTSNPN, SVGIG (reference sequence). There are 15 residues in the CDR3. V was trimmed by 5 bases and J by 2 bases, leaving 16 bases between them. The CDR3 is CAWGEQGKPYNEQFF. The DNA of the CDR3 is TGTGCCTGGGGCGAACAGGGCAAACCCTACAATGAGCAGTTCTTC.

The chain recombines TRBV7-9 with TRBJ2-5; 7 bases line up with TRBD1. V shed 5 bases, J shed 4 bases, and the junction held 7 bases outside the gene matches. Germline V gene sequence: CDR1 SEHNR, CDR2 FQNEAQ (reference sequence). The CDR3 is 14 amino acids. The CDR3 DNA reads TGTGCCAGCAGCACGACAGGGTCGGCAGAGACCCAGTACTTC. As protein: CASSTTGSAETQYF.

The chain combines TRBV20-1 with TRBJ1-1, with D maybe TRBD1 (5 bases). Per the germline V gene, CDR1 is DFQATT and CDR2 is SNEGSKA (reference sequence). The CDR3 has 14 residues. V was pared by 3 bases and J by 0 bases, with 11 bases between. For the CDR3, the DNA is TGCAGTGCTAGTCCAGGGCCGATGAACACTGAAGCTTTCTTT. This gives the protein CSASPGPMNTEAFF.

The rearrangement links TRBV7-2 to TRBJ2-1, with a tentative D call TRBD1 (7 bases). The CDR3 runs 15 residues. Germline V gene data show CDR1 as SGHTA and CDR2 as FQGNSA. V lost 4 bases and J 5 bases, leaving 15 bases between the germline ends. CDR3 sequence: CASSSPGGRHNEQFF. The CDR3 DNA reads TGTGCCAGCAGCTCCCCAGGGGGGCGGCACAATGAGCAGTTCTTC.

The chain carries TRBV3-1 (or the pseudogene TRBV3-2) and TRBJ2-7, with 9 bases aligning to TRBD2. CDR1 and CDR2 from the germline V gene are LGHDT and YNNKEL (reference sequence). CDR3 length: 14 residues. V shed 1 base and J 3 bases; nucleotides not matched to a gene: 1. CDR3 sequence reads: CASSQGRGGYEQYF. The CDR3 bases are TGTGCCAGCAGCCAAGGGCGGGGGGGCTACGAGCAGTACTTC.

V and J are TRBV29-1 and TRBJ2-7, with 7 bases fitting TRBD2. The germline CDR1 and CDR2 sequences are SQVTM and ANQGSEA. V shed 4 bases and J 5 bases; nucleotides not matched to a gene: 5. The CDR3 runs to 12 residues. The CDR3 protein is CSVGGRGDEQYF. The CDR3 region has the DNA TGCAGCGTTGGCGGTCGGGGGGACGAGCAGTACTTC.

As DNA, the CDR3 is TGTGCCAGCAGCCACCCTAGCGGGGGCGGGGAGACCCAGTACTTC. The encoded protein is CASSHPSGGGETQYF. The chain recombines TRBV3-1 (or the pseudogene TRBV3-2) with TRBJ2-5; 10 bases agree with TRBD2. The CDR3 is 15 amino acids. In germline, CDR1 is LGHDT, CDR2 YNNKEL (reference sequence). V gave up 3 bases and J gave up 5 bases; unmatched junction bases: 6.